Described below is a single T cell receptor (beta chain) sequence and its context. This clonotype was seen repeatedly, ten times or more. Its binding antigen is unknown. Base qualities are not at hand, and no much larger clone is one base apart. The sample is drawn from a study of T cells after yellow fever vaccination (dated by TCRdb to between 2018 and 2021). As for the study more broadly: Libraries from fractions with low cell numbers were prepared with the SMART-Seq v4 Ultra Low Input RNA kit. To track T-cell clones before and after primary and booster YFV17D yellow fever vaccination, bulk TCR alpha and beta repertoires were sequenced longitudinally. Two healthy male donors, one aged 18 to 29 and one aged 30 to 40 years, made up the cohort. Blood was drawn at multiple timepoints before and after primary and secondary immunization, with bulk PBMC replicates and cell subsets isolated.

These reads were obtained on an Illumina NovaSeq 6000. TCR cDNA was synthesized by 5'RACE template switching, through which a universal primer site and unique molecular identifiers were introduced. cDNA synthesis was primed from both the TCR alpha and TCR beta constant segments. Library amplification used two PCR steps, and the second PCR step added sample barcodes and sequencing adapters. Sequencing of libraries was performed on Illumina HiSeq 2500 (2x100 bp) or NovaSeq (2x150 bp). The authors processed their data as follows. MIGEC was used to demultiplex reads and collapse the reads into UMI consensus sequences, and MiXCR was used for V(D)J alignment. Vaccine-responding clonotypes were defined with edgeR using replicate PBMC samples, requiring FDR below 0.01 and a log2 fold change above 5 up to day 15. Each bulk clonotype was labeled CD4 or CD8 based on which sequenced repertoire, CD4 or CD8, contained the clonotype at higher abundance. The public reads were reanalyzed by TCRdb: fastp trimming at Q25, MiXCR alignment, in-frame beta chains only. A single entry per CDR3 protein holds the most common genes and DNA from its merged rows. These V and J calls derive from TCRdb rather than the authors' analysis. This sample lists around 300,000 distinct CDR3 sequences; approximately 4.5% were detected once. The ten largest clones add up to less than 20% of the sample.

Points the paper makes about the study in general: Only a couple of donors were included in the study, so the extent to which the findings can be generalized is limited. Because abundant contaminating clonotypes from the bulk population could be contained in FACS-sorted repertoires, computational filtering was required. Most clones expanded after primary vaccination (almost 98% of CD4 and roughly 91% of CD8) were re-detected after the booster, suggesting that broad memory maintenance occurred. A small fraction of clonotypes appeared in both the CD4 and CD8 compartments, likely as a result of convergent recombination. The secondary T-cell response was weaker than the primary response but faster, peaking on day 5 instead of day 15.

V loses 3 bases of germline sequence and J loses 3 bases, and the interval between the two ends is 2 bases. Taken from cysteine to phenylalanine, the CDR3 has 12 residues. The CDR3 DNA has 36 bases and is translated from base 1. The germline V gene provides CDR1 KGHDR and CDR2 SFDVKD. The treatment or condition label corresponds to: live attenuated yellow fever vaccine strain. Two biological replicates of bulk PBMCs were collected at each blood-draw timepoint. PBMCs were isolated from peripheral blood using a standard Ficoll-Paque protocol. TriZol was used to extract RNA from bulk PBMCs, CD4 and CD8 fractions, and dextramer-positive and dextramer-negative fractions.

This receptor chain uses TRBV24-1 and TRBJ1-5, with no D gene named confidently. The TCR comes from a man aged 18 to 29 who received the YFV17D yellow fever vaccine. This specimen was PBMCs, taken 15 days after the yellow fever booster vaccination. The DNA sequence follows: TGTGCCACCAGTGATCCCAATCAGCCCCAGCATTTT. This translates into CATSDPNQPQHF.